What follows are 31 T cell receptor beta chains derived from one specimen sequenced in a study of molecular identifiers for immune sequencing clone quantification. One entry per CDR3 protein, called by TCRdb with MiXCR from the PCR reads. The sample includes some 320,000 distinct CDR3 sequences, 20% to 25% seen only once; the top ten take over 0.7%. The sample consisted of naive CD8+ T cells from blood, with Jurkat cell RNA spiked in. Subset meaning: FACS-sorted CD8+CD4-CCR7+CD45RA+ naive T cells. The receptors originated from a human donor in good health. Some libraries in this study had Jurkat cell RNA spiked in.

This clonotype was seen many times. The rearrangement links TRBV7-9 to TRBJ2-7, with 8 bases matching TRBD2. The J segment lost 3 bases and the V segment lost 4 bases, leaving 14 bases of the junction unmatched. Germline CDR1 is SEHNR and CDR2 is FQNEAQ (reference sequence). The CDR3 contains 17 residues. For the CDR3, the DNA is TGTGCCAGCAGCTCGGAACGAGGGACTAGAGGGTTCTACGAGCAGTACTTC. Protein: CASSSERGTRGFYEQYF.

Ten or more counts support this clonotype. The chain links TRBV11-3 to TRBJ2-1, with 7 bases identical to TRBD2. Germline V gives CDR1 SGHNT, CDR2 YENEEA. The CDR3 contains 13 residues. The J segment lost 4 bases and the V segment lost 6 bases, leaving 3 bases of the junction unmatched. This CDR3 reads CASSFGGYNEQFF. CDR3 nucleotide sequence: TGTGCCAGCAGTTTCGGGGGGTACAATGAGCAGTTCTTC.

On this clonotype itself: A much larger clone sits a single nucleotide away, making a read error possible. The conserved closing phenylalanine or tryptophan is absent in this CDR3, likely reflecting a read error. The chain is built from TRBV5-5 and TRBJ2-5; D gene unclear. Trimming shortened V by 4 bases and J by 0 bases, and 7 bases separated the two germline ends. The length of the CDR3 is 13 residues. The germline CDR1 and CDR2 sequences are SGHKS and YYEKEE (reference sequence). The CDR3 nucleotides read TGTGCCAGCAGCGCCCCCTACCAAGAGACCCAGTACTCC. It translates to CASSAPYQETQYS.

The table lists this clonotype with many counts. The CDR3 bases are TGCAGCGTTGAAGATCCTATGAACACTGAAGCTTTCTTT. Translation gives CSVEDPMNTEAFF. The chain employs TRBV29-1 and TRBJ1-1, with D unresolved. The CDR3 is made up of 13 amino acids. From germline, CDR1 is SQVTM and CDR2 ANQGSEA. Trimming left V 0 bases short and J 0 bases short, with 5 bases between.

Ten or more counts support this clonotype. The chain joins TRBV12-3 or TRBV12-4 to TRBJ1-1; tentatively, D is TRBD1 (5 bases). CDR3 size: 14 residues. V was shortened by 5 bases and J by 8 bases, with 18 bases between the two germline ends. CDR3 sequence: CASSIREVWGEAFF. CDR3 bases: TGTGCCAGCAGTATACGAGAGGTCTGGGGGGAAGCTTTCTTT.

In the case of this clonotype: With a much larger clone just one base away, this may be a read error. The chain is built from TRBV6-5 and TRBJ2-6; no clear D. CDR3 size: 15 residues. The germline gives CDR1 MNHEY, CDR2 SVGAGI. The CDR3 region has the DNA TGTACCAGCTTCCCGCTAAGCTCTGGGGCCAACGTCCTGACTTTC. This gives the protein CTSFPLSSGANVLTF.

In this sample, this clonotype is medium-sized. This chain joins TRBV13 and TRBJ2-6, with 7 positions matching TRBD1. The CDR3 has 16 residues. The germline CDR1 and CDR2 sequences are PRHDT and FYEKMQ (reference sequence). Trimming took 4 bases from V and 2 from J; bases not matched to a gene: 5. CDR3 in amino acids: CASSSGQAAGANVLTF. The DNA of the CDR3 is TGTGCCAGCAGCTCCGGACAGGCTGCTGGGGCCAACGTCCTGACTTTC.

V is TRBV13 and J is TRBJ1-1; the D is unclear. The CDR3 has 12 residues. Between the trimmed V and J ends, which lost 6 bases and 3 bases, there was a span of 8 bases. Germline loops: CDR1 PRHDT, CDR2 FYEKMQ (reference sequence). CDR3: CASRVGDTEAFF. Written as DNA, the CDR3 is TGTGCCAGCAGGGTTGGGGACACTGAAGCTTTCTTT.

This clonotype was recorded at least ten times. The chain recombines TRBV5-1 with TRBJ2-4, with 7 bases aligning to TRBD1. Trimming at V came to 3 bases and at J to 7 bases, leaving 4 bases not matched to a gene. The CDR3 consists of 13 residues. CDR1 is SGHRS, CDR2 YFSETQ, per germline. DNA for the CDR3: TGCGCCAGCAGCTGGGACAGTAGCAACATTCAGTACTTC. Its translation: CASSWDSSNIQYF.

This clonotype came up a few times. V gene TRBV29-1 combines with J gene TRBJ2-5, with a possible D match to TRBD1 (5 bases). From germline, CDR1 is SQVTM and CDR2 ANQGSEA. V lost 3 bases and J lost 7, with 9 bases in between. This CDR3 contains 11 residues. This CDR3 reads CSVDRAGTQYF. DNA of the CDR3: TGCAGCGTTGACAGGGCTGGGACCCAGTACTTC.

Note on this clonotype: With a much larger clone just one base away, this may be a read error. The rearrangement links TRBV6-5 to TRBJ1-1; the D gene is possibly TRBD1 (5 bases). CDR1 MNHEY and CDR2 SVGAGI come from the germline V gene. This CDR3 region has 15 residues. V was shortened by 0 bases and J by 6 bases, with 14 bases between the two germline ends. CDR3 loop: CASSYSPGGDAEAFF. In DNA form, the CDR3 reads TGTGCCAGCAGTTACTCGCCGGGGGGAGACGCTGAAGCTTTCTTT.

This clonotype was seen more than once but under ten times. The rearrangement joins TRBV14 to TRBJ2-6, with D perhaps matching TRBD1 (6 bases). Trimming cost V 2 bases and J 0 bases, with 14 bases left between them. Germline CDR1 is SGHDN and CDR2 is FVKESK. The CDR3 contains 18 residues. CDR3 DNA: TGTGCCAGCAGCCAACTGATGGGACACCTCTCTGGGGCCAACGTCCTGACTTTC. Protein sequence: CASSQLMGHLSGANVLTF.

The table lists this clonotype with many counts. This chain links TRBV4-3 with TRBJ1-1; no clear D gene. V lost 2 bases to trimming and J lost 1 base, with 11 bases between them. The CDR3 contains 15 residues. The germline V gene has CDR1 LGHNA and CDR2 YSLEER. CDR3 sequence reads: CASSQFPDSNTEAFF. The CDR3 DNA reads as TGCGCCAGCAGCCAATTTCCGGATTCGAACACTGAAGCTTTCTTT.

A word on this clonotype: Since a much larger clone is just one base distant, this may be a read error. CDR3 nucleotide sequence: TGTGCCGGCAGCTTAGGAGAGAGGGTCTCCTACGAGCAGTACTTC. It codes for CAGSLGERVSYEQYF. The J gene is TRBJ2-7, the V gene TRBV7-6; possible D gene TRBD2, 5 bases. Germline lookup yields CDR1 SGHVS and CDR2 FNYEAQ. The CDR3 is 15 amino acids.

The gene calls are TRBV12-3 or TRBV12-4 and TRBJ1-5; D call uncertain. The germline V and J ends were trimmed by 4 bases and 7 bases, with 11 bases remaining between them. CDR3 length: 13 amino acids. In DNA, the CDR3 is TGTGCCAGCAGTTCGGCGGTGGGACAGCCCCAGCATTTT. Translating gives CASSSAVGQPQHF.

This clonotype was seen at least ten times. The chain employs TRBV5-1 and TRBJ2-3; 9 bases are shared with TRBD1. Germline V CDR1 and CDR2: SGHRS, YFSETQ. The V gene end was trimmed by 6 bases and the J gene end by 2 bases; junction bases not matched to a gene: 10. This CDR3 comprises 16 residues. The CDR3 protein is CASTPWGQGSTDTQYF. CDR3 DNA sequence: TGCGCCAGCACCCCCTGGGGACAGGGCTCCACAGATACGCAGTATTTT.

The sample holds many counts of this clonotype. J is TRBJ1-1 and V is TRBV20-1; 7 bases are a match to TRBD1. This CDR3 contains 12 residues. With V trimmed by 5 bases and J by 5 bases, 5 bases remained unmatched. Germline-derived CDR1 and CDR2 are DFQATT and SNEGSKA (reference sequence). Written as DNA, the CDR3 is TGCAGTGCTCGACAGGGTTTTACTGAAGCTTTCTTT. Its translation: CSARQGFTEAFF.

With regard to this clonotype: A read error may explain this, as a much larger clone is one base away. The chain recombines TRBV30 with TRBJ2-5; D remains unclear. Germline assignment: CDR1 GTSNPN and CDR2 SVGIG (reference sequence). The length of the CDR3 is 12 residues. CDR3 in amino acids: CTWSVLGETQYF. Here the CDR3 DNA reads TGTACCTGGAGTGTACTTGGTGAGACCCAGTACTTC. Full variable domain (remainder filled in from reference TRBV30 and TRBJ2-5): SQTIHQWPATLVQPVGSPLSLECTVEGTSNPNLYWYRQAAGRGLQLLFYSVGIGQISSEVPQNLSASRPQDRQFILSSKKLLLSDSGFYLCTWSVLGETQYFGPGTRLLVL.

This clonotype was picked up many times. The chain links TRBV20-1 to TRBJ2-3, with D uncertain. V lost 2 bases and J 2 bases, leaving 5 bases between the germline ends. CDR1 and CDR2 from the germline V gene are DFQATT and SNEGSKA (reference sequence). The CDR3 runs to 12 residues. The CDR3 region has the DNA TGCAGTGCTAGACAGATCACAGATACGCAGTATTTT. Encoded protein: CSARQITDTQYF.

CDR3 sequence reads: CASSLGQGMAKNIQYF. For the CDR3, the DNA is TGTGCCAGCAGCTTAGGGCAGGGGATGGCCAAAAACATTCAGTACTTC. The V call is TRBV7-8, the J call TRBJ2-4; D may be TRBD1 (6 bases). The CDR3 loop spans 16 amino acids. Germline values: CDR1 SGHVS, CDR2 FQNEAQ. V lost 1 base, J lost 1 base, and 11 bases lay in between. Filled out from reference TRBV7-8 and TRBJ2-4, the complete variable domain reads GAGVSQSPRYKVAKRGQDVALRCDPISGHVSLFWYQQALGQGPEFLTYFQNEAQLDKSGLPSDRFFAERPEGSVSTLKIQRTQQEDSAVYLCASSLGQGMAKNIQYFGAGTRLSVL.

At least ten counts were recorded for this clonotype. In DNA form, the CDR3 reads TGTGCCAGTAGAGTATATCCCCAGACAGGGAACACCGGGGAGCTGTTTTTT. Translating it yields CASRVYPQTGNTGELFF. The chain uses TRBV19 and TRBJ2-2; D may be TRBD1 (6 bases). Trimming removed 6 bases at V and 1 base at J, with 18 bases between. CDR1 is LNHDA, CDR2 SQIVND, per germline (reference sequence). The CDR3 sequence is 17 residues long.

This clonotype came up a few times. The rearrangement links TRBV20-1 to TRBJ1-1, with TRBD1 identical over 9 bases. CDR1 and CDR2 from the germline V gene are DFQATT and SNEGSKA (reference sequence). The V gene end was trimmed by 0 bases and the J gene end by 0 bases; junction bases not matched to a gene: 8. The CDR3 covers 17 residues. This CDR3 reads CSARDELDRGMNTEAFF. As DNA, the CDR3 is TGCAGTGCTAGAGATGAGTTGGACAGGGGCATGAACACTGAAGCTTTCTTT.

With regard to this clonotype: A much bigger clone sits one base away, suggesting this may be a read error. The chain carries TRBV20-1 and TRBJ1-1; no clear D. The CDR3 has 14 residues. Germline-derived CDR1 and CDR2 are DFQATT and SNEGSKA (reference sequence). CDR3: CSARDYGVHTEASF. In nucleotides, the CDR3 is TGCAGTGCTAGAGACTACGGGGTACATACTGAAGCTTCCTTT.

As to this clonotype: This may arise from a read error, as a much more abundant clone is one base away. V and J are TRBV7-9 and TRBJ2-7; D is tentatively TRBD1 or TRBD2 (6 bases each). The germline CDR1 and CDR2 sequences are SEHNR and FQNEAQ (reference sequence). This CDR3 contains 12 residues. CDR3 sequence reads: CAGSEGGGKQYF. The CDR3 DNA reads TGTGCCGGCAGCGAGGGGGGCGGGAAGCAGTACTTC. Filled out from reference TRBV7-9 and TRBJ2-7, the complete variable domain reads DTGVSQNPRHKITKRGQNVTFRCDPISEHNRLYWYRQTLGQGPEFLTYFQNEAQLEKSRLLSDRFSAERPKGSFSTLEIQRTEQGDSAMYLCAGSEGGGKQYFGPGTRLTVT.

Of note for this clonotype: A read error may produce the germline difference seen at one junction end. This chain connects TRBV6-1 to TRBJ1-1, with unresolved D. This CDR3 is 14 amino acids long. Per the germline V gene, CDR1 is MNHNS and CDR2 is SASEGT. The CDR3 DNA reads TGTGCCAGCAGTGAAGCGAGCCGGAACACTGAAGCTCTCTTT. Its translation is CASSEASRNTEALF.

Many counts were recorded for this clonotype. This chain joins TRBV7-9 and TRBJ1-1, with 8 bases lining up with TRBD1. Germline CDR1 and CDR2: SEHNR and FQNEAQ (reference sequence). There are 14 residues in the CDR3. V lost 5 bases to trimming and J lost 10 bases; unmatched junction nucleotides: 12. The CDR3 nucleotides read TGTGCCAGCAGCCTCCCCGACCGGACAGGGCCAGCTTTCTTT. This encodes CASSLPDRTGPAFF.

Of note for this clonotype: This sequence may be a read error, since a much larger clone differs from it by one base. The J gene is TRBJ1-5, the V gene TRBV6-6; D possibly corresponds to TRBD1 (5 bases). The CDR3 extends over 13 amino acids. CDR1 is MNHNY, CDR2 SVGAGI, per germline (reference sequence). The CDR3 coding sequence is TGTGCCAGCAGTACACGGGGGAATCGGCCCCAGCATTTT. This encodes CASSTRGNRPQHF.

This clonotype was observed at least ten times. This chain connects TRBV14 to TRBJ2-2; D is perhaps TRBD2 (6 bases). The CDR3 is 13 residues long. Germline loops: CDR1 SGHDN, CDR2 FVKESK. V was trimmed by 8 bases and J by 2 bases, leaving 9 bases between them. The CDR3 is CASGGLNTGELFF. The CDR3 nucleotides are TGTGCCAGCGGAGGGCTAAACACCGGGGAGCTGTTTTTT.

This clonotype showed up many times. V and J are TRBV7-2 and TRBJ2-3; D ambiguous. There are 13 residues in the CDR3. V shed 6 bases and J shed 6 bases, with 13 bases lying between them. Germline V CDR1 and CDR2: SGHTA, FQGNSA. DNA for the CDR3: TGTGCCAGCAGATCGGACCCCTCGGATACGCAGTATTTT. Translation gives CASRSDPSDTQYF.

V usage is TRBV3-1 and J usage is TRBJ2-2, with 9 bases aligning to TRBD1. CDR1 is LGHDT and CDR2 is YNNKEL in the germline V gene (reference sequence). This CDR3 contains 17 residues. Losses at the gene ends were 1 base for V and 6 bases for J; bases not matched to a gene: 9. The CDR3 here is CASSQVLGQGRPGELFF. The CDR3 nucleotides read TGTGCCAGCAGCCAAGTCTTGGGACAGGGTAGGCCCGGGGAGCTGTTTTTT.

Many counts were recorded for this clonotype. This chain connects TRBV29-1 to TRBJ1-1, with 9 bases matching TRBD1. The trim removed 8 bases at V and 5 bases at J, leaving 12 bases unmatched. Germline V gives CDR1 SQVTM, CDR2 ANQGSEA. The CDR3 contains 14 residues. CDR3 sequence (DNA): TGCAGCACAGAAACACAGACAGGGGGAACTGAAGCTTTCTTT. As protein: CSTETQTGGTEAFF.